The present T cell receptor (beta chain) was sequenced within a study of T cell clonotyping in hematopoietic cell transplantation. General study findings and limits: Few recipient clonotypes overlapped donors; over 95% were de novo at given depth.

Trimming took 2 bases from V and 6 from J; bases not matched to a gene: 5. The CDR3 covers 15 residues. CDR1 and CDR2 from the germline V gene are LGHNA and YNFKEQ. As to this clone: No antigen is known for it.

Specified time point: recipient sample about 28 days before transplant, after cytoreduction. Blood collection times were about day -28 and days 30, 100, 180 posttransplant. Sequencing was performed with immunoSEQ multiplex PCR; in TCRdb, only in-frame clones are kept and a portion is missing. The sample lists about 27,000 clones; around 70% were seen once. This sequence joins TRBV4-2 and TRBJ2-7; 12 positions agree with TRBD1. This TCR was sampled from a man aged 45 to 65 with myelodysplastic syndrome. Some clones in this sample may be carry-over from other donors' samples. The sequenced sample was peripheral blood mononuclear cells, obtained before stem cell transplant. CDR3 coding DNA: TGTGCCAGCAGCCAATCGGGACAGGGGGCGTTCGAGCAGTACTTC. Translation: CASSQSGQGAFEQYF.